The 20 T cell receptor beta chains listed next were all sequenced from one sample in a study of T-cell memory formation after mild COVID-19. TCRdb re-called the 5' RACE reads through MiXCR, storing one row per CDR3 protein. The sample carries 400,000 to 500,000 distinct CDR3 sequences, more than 20% recorded once. What was sequenced was PBMCs or a T cell subset sorted from them (not recorded which). These TCRs come from an adult woman who had mild COVID-19 (a few samples of this study predate the infection). Cell type and time point are not known.

This clonotype showed up just a few times. CDR3 loop: CASSSRQDYYEQYF. DNA for the CDR3: TGTGCCAGCAGCTCGCGGCAGGACTACTACGAGCAGTACTTC. The V gene is TRBV5-6, the J gene TRBJ2-7; possible D gene TRBD2, 6 bases. The germline V and J ends were trimmed by 3 bases and 3 bases, with 13 bases remaining between them. Germline V gene sequence: CDR1 SGHDT, CDR2 YYEEEE. The CDR3 sequence is 14 residues long.

The table lists this clonotype with many counts. J is TRBJ2-1 and V is TRBV7-3, with 14 bases aligning to TRBD2. With V trimmed by 5 bases and J by 5 bases, 5 bases remained unmatched. Germline-derived CDR1 and CDR2 are SGHTA and FQGTGA. The CDR3 consists of 16 residues. In nucleotides, the CDR3 is TGTGCCAGCAGCAGAGGACTAGCGGGGGGTAACAATGAGCAGTTCTTC. This codes for CASSRGLAGGNNEQFF. The entire variable domain, with the rest obtained from reference TRBV7-3 and TRBJ2-1, is as follows: GAGVSQTPSNKVTEKGKYVELRCDPISGHTALYWYRQSLGQGPEFLIYFQGTGAADDSGLPNDRFFAVRPEGSVSTLKIQRTERGDSAVYLCASSRGLAGGNNEQFFGPGTRLTVL.

This clonotype was seen a handful of times. This rearrangement joins TRBV6-5 to TRBJ1-2; the match to TRBD1 covers 7 bases. J lost 9 bases, V lost 0 bases, and 16 bases had no gene match. The V gene's germline CDR1 is MNHEY and CDR2 SVGAGI. The CDR3 loop spans 17 amino acids. Here the CDR3 DNA reads TGTGCCAGCAGTTACTCGGACCTCCAGACAGGGAGTCTGCGCTACACCTTC. Translating it yields CASSYSDLQTGSLRYTF.

This clonotype was detected a few times. The rearrangement links TRBV6-1 to TRBJ2-3; D call uncertain. V was pared by 6 bases and J by 2 bases, with 9 bases between. The CDR3 is 13 amino acids. CDR1 and CDR2 (germline): MNHNS, SASEGT. The CDR3 spells CASRRRSTDTQYF. The CDR3 DNA reads as TGTGCCAGCAGGCGACGGTCCACAGATACGCAGTATTTT.

The chain carries TRBV20-1 and TRBJ2-3, with D possibly called TRBD1 or TRBD2 (6 bases each). Germline CDR1 reads DFQATT; CDR2 reads SNEGSKA (reference sequence). The CDR3 sequence is 13 residues long. CDR3 amino acids: CRPGGSSTDTQYF. The CDR3 DNA follows: TGCAGACCCGGGGGCTCTAGCACAGATACGCAGTATTTT.

The sample holds a few counts of this clonotype. This sequence joins TRBV9 and TRBJ2-5; D call uncertain. Trimming removed 0 bases from V and 4 bases from J, with 10 bases in between. The germline gives CDR1 SGDLS, CDR2 YYNGEE. The CDR3 extends over 14 amino acids. This CDR3 is CASSVGVQGETQYF. CDR3 sequence (DNA): TGTGCCAGCAGCGTAGGGGTCCAAGGAGAGACCCAGTACTTC.

The table lists this clonotype with a few counts. V gene TRBV5-1 combines with J gene TRBJ2-7; 9 bases map to TRBD1. The CDR3 is made up of 16 amino acids. Germline values: CDR1 SGHRS, CDR2 YFSETQ. The J segment lost 5 bases and the V segment lost 4 bases, leaving 13 bases of the junction unmatched. Here the CDR3 DNA reads TGCGCCAGCAGCCGGAGCCCGTACAGGGGGCTGGACGAGCAGTACTTC. Translating gives CASSRSPYRGLDEQYF.

This clonotype was picked up a small number of times. The J gene is TRBJ1-4, the V gene TRBV27; TRBD1 matches 7 bases. In germline, CDR1 is MNHEY, CDR2 SMNVEV (reference sequence). V lost 6 bases and J lost 7; bases outside the gene matches: 8. This CDR3 comprises 14 residues. The CDR3 DNA reads as TGTGCCAGCAGCGACAGGGACCCGGGTGAAAAACTGTTTTTT. This sequence encodes CASSDRDPGEKLFF.

This clonotype has just a few counts. This sequence joins TRBV3-1 and TRBJ2-7; D perhaps matches TRBD2 (7 bases). The germline V and J ends were trimmed by 2 bases and 7 bases, with 12 bases remaining between them. Germline loops: CDR1 LGHDT, CDR2 YNNKEL (reference sequence). The CDR3 extends over 13 amino acids. CDR3 loop: CASSQRTAGEQYF. The DNA for the CDR3 is TGTGCCAGCAGCCAAAGGACAGCGGGGGAGCAGTACTTC.

Ten or more counts support this clonotype. The V call is TRBV7-6, the J call TRBJ2-2; 10 bases agree with TRBD2. CDR3 length: 16 amino acids. J lost 1 base, V lost 5 bases, and 4 bases had no gene match. The germline V gene has CDR1 SGHVS and CDR2 FNYEAQ. CDR3 amino acids: CASSLRTSGNTGELFF. CDR3 in DNA: TGTGCCAGCAGCCTCCGGACTAGCGGGAACACCGGGGAGCTGTTTTTT. Using reference TRBV7-6 and TRBJ2-2 for the parts outside the CDR3, the full variable domain is GAGVSQSPRYKVTKRGQDVALRCDPISGHVSLYWYRQALGQGPEFLTYFNYEAQQDKSGLPNDRFSAERPEGSISTLTIQRTEQRDSAMYRCASSLRTSGNTGELFFGEGSRLTVL.

The chain employs TRBV7-2 and TRBJ2-5; TRBD2 matches at 8 bases. This CDR3 is 16 amino acids long. Germline V gene data show CDR1 as SGHTA and CDR2 as FQGNSA. Trimming cost V 5 bases and J 5 bases; bases outside gene matches: 13. CDR3 nucleotide sequence: TGTGCCAGCAGCCCGATGGGGCGGGGGGTGAGGGAGACCCAGTACTTC. Encoded protein: CASSPMGRGVRETQYF.

This clonotype was recorded a few times. The chain uses TRBV5-4 and TRBJ2-7; the D is unclear. Trimming shortened V by 0 bases and J by 2 bases, and 12 bases separated the two germline ends. Germline V gene sequence: CDR1 SGHNT, CDR2 YYREEE (reference sequence). This CDR3 contains 15 residues. The CDR3 DNA reads TGTGCCAGCAGCTTGGTGGCTGCCATTCCCTACGAGCAGTACTTC. This gives the protein CASSLVAAIPYEQYF. The full variable domain, with the rest looked up from reference TRBV5-4 and TRBJ2-7, is ETGVTQSPTHLIKTRGQQVTLRCSSQSGHNTVSWYQQALGQGPQFIFQYYREEENGRGNFPPRFSGLQFPNYSSELNVNALELDDSALYLCASSLVAAIPYEQYFGPGTRLTVT.

The V and J genes are TRBV7-2 and TRBJ2-1, with D unclear. Trimming stripped 1 base from V and 8 bases from J, with 12 bases between. Germline assignment: CDR1 SGHTA and CDR2 FQGNSA. The CDR3 extends over 14 amino acids. Here the CDR3 reads CASSLVGGPDEQFF. In DNA, the CDR3 is TGTGCCAGCAGCTTAGTTGGTGGGCCGGATGAGCAGTTCTTC.

In this sample, this clonotype turned up many times. The genes are TRBV12-3 or TRBV12-4 and TRBJ2-7; perhaps TRBD2 as D (6 bases). This CDR3 contains 14 residues. The germline V and J ends were trimmed by 6 bases and 6 bases, with 18 bases remaining between them. The CDR3 nucleotides are TGTGCCAGCAGCCCCTTTCCCCAGGAGGGCGAGCAGTACTTC. This codes for CASSPFPQEGEQYF.

The chain joins TRBV7-9 to TRBJ1-6; 7 nucleotides agree with TRBD1. The CDR3 is 16 amino acids. V lost 4 bases and J lost 4; bases outside the gene matches: 7. CDR1 SEHNR and CDR2 FQNEAQ come from the germline V gene (reference sequence). Here the CDR3 reads CASSSPDRAYNSPLHF. CDR3 coding DNA: TGTGCCAGCAGCTCCCCCGACAGGGCGTATAATTCACCCCTCCACTTT. Variable domain in full (rest from reference TRBV7-9 and TRBJ1-6): DTGVSQNPRHKITKRGQNVTFRCDPISEHNRLYWYRQTLGQGPEFLTYFQNEAQLEKSRLLSDRFSAERPKGSFSTLEIQRTEQGDSAMYLCASSSPDRAYNSPLHFGNGTRLTVT.

For this clonotype: Germline and junction disagree at one end, which may indicate a read error. The chain has TRBV4-3 and TRBJ2-3; no reliable D call. CDR1 and CDR2 (germline): LGHNA, YSLEER. The length of the CDR3 is 16 residues. The CDR3 sequence is CASTQEGLSGSAPQYF. CDR3 bases: TGCGCCAGCACCCAAGAAGGGTTATCCGGGTCCGCTCCGCAGTATTTT.

This clonotype turned up a few times. The V call is TRBV4-1, the J call TRBJ1-2; unclear D gene. Germline values: CDR1 MGHRA, CDR2 YSYEKL. V dropped 1 base and J dropped 8 bases, with 8 bases sitting between them. This CDR3 comprises 12 residues. This CDR3 reads CASSQAAGGYTF. The CDR3 region has the DNA TGCGCCAGCAGCCAAGCGGCGGGGGGCTACACCTTC.

The gene calls are TRBV3-1 and TRBJ2-5, with 8 bases identical to TRBD1. The CDR3 runs 13 residues. The junction had 10 bases not matched to a gene; V was cut back by 7 bases and J by 9 bases. Germline assignment: CDR1 LGHDT and CDR2 YNNKEL (reference sequence). Here the CDR3 reads CASTPRGQEAQYF. DNA for the CDR3: TGTGCCAGCACCCCCCGGGGACAGGAGGCCCAGTACTTC.

This clonotype came up many times. The chain recombines TRBV20-1 with TRBJ2-1; D call uncertain. Germline assignment: CDR1 DFQATT and CDR2 SNEGSKA (reference sequence). This CDR3 contains 11 residues. Trimming took off 3 bases at V and 0 bases at J, with 0 bases between the two ends. The chain's CDR3 is CSASSYNEQFF. In DNA form, the CDR3 reads TGCAGTGCTAGCTCCTACAATGAGCAGTTCTTC.

This clonotype occurred a few times. This chain uses TRBV4-1 with TRBJ2-7, with TRBD2 identical over 8 bases. V lost 1 base and J lost 3; bases outside the gene matches: 5. Germline loops: CDR1 MGHRA, CDR2 YSYEKL. The CDR3 sequence is 15 residues long. The CDR3 region is CASSQVGGGFYEQYF. CDR3 nucleotide sequence: TGCGCCAGCAGCCAAGTCGGGGGGGGATTCTACGAGCAGTACTTC.